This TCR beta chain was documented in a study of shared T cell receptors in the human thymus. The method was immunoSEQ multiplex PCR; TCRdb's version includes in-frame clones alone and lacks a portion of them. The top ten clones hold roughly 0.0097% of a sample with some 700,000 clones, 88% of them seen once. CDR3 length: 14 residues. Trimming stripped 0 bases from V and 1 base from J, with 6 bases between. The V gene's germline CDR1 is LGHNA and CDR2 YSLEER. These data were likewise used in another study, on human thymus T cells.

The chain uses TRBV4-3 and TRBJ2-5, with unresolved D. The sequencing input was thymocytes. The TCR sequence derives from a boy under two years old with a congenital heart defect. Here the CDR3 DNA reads TGCGCCAGCAGCCAAGATATCTCCCAAGAGACCCAGTACTTC. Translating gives CASSQDISQETQYF.